This is a list of T cell receptor beta chains from one sample in a study of radiation and T cells in renal cell carcinoma. TCRdb's copy holds only in-frame clones and misses some; the assay was immunoSEQ multiplex PCR. The sample lists over 90,000 clones, 80% to 90% occurring once. Material: blood, obtained from a patient whose treatment included radiotherapy and nephrectomy. Source of these receptors: a man aged 55 to 69 with renal cell carcinoma. Each CDR3 is given with its conserved first and last residue. A D gene is named only where the DNA matches it firmly. Size tells how often a clone was seen (once, few, many) or the class of an expanded clone, and some rows leave it out.

j_call v_call d_call cdr3_length clone_size cdr3_nt cdr3_aa
TRBJ1-1 TRBV11-2 NA 12 NA TGTGCCAGCAGCTTACTACGAGTTGAAGCTTTCTTT CASSLLRVEAFF
TRBJ2-5 TRBV5-1 NA 14 NA TGCGCCAGCAGCGTCCGGGGGCCCTTAGAGACCCAGTACTTC CASSVRGPLETQYF
TRBJ2-3 TRBV7-2 TRBD1 12 NA TGTGCCAGCAGCTTACGGGACAGAACGCAGTATTTT CASSLRDRTQYF
TRBJ2-1 TRBV7-9 TRBD2 14 few TGTGCCAGCAGCCTCGGGACTATGGGGGATGAGCAGTTCTTC CASSLGTMGDEQFF
TRBJ2-2 TRBV5-4 TRBD2 18 NA TGTGCCAGCAGCTTGGCCGGTAGCGGGAGGGCCTTCCCCGGGGAGCTGTTTTTT CASSLAGSGRAFPGELFF
TRBJ2-1 TRBV29-1 NA 13 NA TGCAGCGTTGAAGGGACTATCGACAATGAGCAGTTCTTC CSVEGTIDNEQFF
TRBJ2-7 TRBV7-2 TRBD1 17 NA TGTGCCAGCAGCTTAACAGGTTGGACAGGGGGTCCGGGGGAGCAGTACTTC CASSLTGWTGGPGEQYF
TRBJ2-7 TRBV18 NA 13 NA TGTGCCAGCTCACCAGGGGGGATCGACGAGCAGTACTTC CASSPGGIDEQYF
TRBJ1-2 TRBV4-1 TRBD1 13 NA TGCGCCAGCAGCCAAGATCAGGACAGGGGCTACACCTTC CASSQDQDRGYTF
TRBJ2-1 TRBV19 NA 15 NA TGTGCCAGTAGTATAAGGACGGACACCTACAATGAGCAGTTCTTC CASSIRTDTYNEQFF
TRBJ2-1 TRBV5-1 TRBD2 16 NA TGCGCCAGCAGCCCGGGACTAGGCGGCCTTTACAATGAGCAGTTCTTC CASSPGLGGLYNEQFF
TRBJ1-1 TRBV27 NA 13 NA TGTGCCAGCAGTTTGGGCGCCAACACTGAAGCTTTCTTT CASSLGANTEAFF
TRBJ2-2 TRBV19 TRBD2 16 NA TGTGCCAGTAGTATAGGGGGCGGGAGAGGGACCGGGGAGCTGTTTTTT CASSIGGGRGTGELFF
TRBJ2-2 TRBV10-3 TRBD2 12 NA TGTGCCTCCGGGGAGGGGTCCGGGGAGCTGTTTTTT CASGEGSGELFF
TRBJ2-7 TRBV10-1 TRBD2 16 NA TGCGCCAGCAGTGAGTCGACTAGCGGGAGACGGAACGAGCAGTACTTC CASSESTSGRRNEQYF
TRBJ2-7 TRBV11-2 NA 13 NA TGTGCCAGCAGCTTAGTGGCTACCTACGAGCAGTACTTC CASSLVATYEQYF
TRBJ2-7 TRBV6-1 TRBD1 15 NA TGTGCCAGCAGTGAAGCTTGGACAGGGTTTTACGAGCAGTACTTC CASSEAWTGFYEQYF
TRBJ2-5 TRBV10-1 TRBD1 15 NA TGCGCCAGCAGTGCGCGCGGGACAGGGGAAGAGACCCAGTACTTC CASSARGTGEETQYF
TRBJ2-1 TRBV18 NA 20 NA TGTGCCAGCTCACCAACCGCGGGACAGAACAAAAACGTAACCTACAATGAGCAGTTCTTC CASSPTAGQNKNVTYNEQFF
TRBJ1-2 TRBV12-1 NA 23 NA TGTGCCAGCAGCTTTGCCGTTGCCCTTTTAGGCGGGGACAGTAAATCTCCCATATATGGCTACACCTTC CASSFAVALLGGDSKSPIYGYTF
TRBJ2-7 TRBV28 NA 14 NA TGTGCCAGCAGTCCTCCGGGGGCAAGGTACGAGCAGTACTTC CASSPPGARYEQYF
TRBJ2-5 TRBV9 NA 14 NA TGTGCCAGCAGCGTAACGAGTGGGGTTGAGACCCAGTACTTC CASSVTSGVETQYF
TRBJ2-6 TRBV6-6 NA 15 NA TGTGCCAGCAGTTACTCGAGCTCTGGGGCCAACGTCCTGACTTTC CASSYSSSGANVLTF
TRBJ1-2 TRBV28 NA 16 NA TGTGCCAGCAGACCCTTTATTCGGGGCACCTCGGAAGGCTACACCTTC CASRPFIRGTSEGYTF
TRBJ2-7 TRBV9 NA 16 NA TGTGCCAGCAGCGTAGGGCGTGGCGCGGGTATGTACGAGCAGTACTTC CASSVGRGAGMYEQYF
TRBJ1-1 TRBV5-1 TRBD1 15 NA TGCGCCAGCAGCTTGGTAGGGGGCCTGAGCACTGAAGCTTTCTTT CASSLVGGLSTEAFF
TRBJ2-2 TRBV10-2 NA 14 once TGCGCCAGCAGTGTCCGCACTAGCACCGGGGAGCTGTTTTTT CASSVRTSTGELFF
TRBJ1-4 TRBV19 TRBD1 14 NA TGTGCCAGTAGTATGAGGACAGGGAATGAAAAACTGTTTTTT CASSMRTGNEKLFF
TRBJ2-3 TRBV4-3 NA 14 NA TGCGCCAGCAGCCAAGATCTTAGCGCAGATACGCAGTATTTT CASSQDLSADTQYF
TRBJ2-2 TRBV19 NA 13 NA TGTGCCAGTAGTACCCCTCTCACCGGGGAGCTGTTTTTT CASSTPLTGELFF
TRBJ1-4 TRBV4-1 NA 19 NA TGCGCCAGCAGCCAAGATACTATCGGCAGACCTCCAACTAATGAAAAACTGTTTTTT CASSQDTIGRPPTNEKLFF
TRBJ1-4 TRBV18 NA 14 NA TGTGCCAGCTCACCAGAAGGGATTCGAGAAAAACTGTTTTTT CASSPEGIREKLFF
TRBJ2-1 TRBV4-1 NA 12 few TGCGCCAGCAGCCAAGATATCGATGAGCAGTTCTTC CASSQDIDEQFF
TRBJ2-1 TRBV11-3 NA 14 NA TGTGCCAGCAGCTCCATCTTTAGGGACAATGAGCAGTTCTTC CASSSIFRDNEQFF
TRBJ2-7 TRBV28 TRBD1 12 NA TGTGCCAGCTCGACAGGGTACTACGAGCAGTACTTC CASSTGYYEQYF
TRBJ2-7 TRBV5-5 TRBD2 16 once TGTGCCAGCAGCTTGGAAAGACTAGCGGATTCCTACGAGCAGTACTTC CASSLERLADSYEQYF
TRBJ2-1 TRBV4-1 NA 14 NA TGCGCCAGCAGCCAAGATCTCCCAGGGGATGAGCAGTTCTTC CASSQDLPGDEQFF